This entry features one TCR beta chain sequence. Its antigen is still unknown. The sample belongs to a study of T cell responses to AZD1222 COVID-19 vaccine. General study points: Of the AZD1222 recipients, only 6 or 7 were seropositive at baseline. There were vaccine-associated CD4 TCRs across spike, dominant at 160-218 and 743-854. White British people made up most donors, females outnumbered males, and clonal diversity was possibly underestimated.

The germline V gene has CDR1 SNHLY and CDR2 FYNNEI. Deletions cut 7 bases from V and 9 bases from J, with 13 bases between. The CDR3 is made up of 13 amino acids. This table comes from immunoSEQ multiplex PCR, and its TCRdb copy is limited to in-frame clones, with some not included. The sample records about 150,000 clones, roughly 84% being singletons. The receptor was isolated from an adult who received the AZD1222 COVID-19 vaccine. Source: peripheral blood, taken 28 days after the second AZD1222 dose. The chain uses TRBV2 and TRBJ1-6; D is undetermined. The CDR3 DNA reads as TGTGCCAGCACGGCCAGACGTGGTTCACCCCTCCACTTT. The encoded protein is CASTARRGSPLHF.